One and the same sample provided the 10 T cell receptor beta chains below, sequenced in a study of T-cell memory formation after mild COVID-19 (dated by TCRdb to 2020 to 2023). The library was generated by 5' RACE. The sequencing machine was an Illumina NovaSeq 6000. TCRdb reprocessed the public reads (quality trimming at Q25 with fastp, clone calling with MiXCR) and kept in-frame beta chains. Each CDR3 protein gets just one entry, which takes the most common genes and DNA from the rows behind it. This sample lists 450,000 to 650,000 distinct CDR3 sequences; about 20% were detected once. The ten most abundant clones make up about 8.2% of the sample. The material sequenced was PBMCs or a T cell subset sorted from them (not recorded which). The receptor set was obtained from an adult woman who had mild COVID-19 (a few samples of this study predate the infection). The sample titles of this study are shuffled in the database, so cell type and time point are left out; the donor was told from shared clones.

The rearrangement links TRBV15 to TRBJ2-7; D possibly corresponds to TRBD1 (5 bases). Per germline, CDR1 LNHNV and CDR2 YYDKDF (reference sequence). V was shortened by 3 bases and J by 2 bases, with 8 bases between the two germline ends. This CDR3 contains 13 residues. CDR3 DNA: TGTGCCACCAGCAGGGACACAGCCTACGAGCAGTACTTC. Encoded protein: CATSRDTAYEQYF. Full variable domain (outside the CDR3, taken from reference TRBV15 and TRBJ2-7): DAMVIQNPRYQVTQFGKPVTLSCSQTLNHNVMYWYQQKSSQAPKLLFHYYDKDFNNEADTPDNFQSRRPNTSFCFLDIRSPGLGDTAMYLCATSRDTAYEQYFGPGTRLTVT.

CDR3 loop: CASSLGLVTNEQYF. The DNA for the CDR3 is TGCGCCAGCAGCTTGGGACTAGTCACAAACGAGCAGTACTTC. The V gene is TRBV5-1, the J gene TRBJ2-7; possible D gene TRBD2, 6 bases. Between the trimmed V and J ends, which lost 0 bases and 5 bases, there was a span of 12 bases. CDR3 length: 14 amino acids. The V gene's germline CDR1 is SGHRS and CDR2 YFSETQ. The variable domain in full, with the rest retrieved from reference TRBV5-1 and TRBJ2-7, is KAGVTQTPRYLIKTRGQQVTLSCSPISGHRSVSWYQQTPGQGLQFLFEYFSETQRNKGNFPGRFSGRQFSNSRSEMNVSTLELGDSALYLCASSLGLVTNEQYFGPGTRLTVT.

The rearrangement uses TRBV5-1 and TRBJ2-3; no reliable D call. Germline CDR1 SGHRS, CDR2 YFSETQ. The V end lost 3 bases, the J end lost 1 base, and 12 bases lay between the germline ends. The CDR3 is 15 residues long. Here the CDR3 reads CASSSQASGTDTQYF. In DNA form, the CDR3 reads TGCGCCAGCAGCTCCCAAGCTTCGGGCACAGATACGCAGTATTTT.

V usage is TRBV7-8 and J usage is TRBJ2-2; 12 positions agree with TRBD2. The CDR3 totals 17 residues. Germline V gives CDR1 SGHVS, CDR2 FQNEAQ. With V trimmed by 1 base and J by 4 bases, 4 bases remained unmatched. The CDR3 protein is CASSLGLAGALTGELFF. As DNA, the CDR3 is TGTGCCAGCAGCTTAGGACTAGCGGGAGCCCTCACCGGGGAGCTGTTTTTT.

This CDR3 reads CASSDDPSRGDTEAFF. Written as DNA, the CDR3 is TGTGCCAGCAGCGATGACCCTTCCCGAGGCGACACTGAAGCTTTCTTT. This chain uses TRBV9 with TRBJ1-1; no firm D call. The CDR3 is made up of 16 amino acids. Germline-derived CDR1 and CDR2 are SGDLS and YYNGEE. V was clipped by 3 bases and J by 3 bases, with 18 bases between them.

The sample holds a few counts of this clonotype. J is TRBJ1-1 and V is TRBV12-3 or TRBV12-4, with TRBD1 matching 7 bases. Trimming removed 6 bases from V and 1 base from J; junction bases left unmatched: 20. The CDR3 has 19 amino acids. The CDR3 is CASSEWGDREILQNTEAFF. In DNA form, the CDR3 reads TGTGCCAGCAGCGAGTGGGGAGACAGGGAAATCCTACAGAACACTGAAGCTTTCTTT.

The CDR3 protein is CASSLGVSYDTGELFF. For the CDR3, the DNA is TGTGCCAGCAGCTTAGGGGTTAGTTACGACACCGGGGAGCTGTTTTTT. V gene TRBV7-8 combines with J gene TRBJ2-2, with D unclear. The CDR3 extends over 16 amino acids. The germline V and J ends were trimmed by 1 base and 3 bases, with 12 bases remaining between them. From germline, CDR1 is SGHVS and CDR2 FQNEAQ.

The V gene is TRBV14, the J gene TRBJ2-3, with 13 bases matching TRBD2. Per germline, CDR1 SGHDN and CDR2 FVKESK. After removal of 0 bases from V and 0 bases from J, the junction contained 15 bases not matched to a gene. The CDR3 covers 22 residues. CDR3 coding DNA: TGTGCCAGCAGCCAAGATTTTAATCCCGGACTAGCGGGAGTGCTTAGCACAGATACGCAGTATTTT. As protein: CASSQDFNPGLAGVLSTDTQYF.

The table lists this clonotype with a few counts. The chain links TRBV2 to TRBJ2-3, with TRBD1 as a possible D gene (5 bases). Germline CDR1 reads SNHLY; CDR2 reads FYNNEI. Trimming removed 2 bases at V and 5 bases at J, with 17 bases between. The CDR3 contains 16 residues. CDR3 coding DNA: TGTGCCAGCAGTGAATTTGGGCAGGGAAGTAGAGATACGCAGTATTTT. It encodes CASSEFGQGSRDTQYF.

This rearrangement joins TRBV6-2 or TRBV6-3 to TRBJ1-1; a possible D gene is TRBD1 (5 bases). Trimming removed 8 bases at V and 0 bases at J, with 13 bases between. CDR1 MNHEY and CDR2 SVGEGT come from the germline V gene. The CDR3 totals 14 residues. CDR3 region: CASQRGTVNTEAFF. CDR3 coding DNA: TGTGCCAGCCAACGAGGGACGGTGAACACTGAAGCTTTCTTT.